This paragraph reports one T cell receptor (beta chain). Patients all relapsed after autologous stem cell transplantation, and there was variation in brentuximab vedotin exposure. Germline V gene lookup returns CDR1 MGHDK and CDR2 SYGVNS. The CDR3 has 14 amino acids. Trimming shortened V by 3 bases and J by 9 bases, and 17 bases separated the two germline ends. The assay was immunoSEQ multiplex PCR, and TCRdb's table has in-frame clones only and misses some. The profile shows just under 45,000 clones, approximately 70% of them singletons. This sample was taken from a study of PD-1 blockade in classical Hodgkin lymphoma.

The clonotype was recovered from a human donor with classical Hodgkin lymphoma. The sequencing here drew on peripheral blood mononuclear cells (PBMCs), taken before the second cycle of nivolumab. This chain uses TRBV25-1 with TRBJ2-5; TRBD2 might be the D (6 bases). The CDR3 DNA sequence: TGTGCCAGCAGTGATGCGGGGCTGCAGGGAGCCCAGTACTTC. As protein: CASSDAGLQGAQYF.